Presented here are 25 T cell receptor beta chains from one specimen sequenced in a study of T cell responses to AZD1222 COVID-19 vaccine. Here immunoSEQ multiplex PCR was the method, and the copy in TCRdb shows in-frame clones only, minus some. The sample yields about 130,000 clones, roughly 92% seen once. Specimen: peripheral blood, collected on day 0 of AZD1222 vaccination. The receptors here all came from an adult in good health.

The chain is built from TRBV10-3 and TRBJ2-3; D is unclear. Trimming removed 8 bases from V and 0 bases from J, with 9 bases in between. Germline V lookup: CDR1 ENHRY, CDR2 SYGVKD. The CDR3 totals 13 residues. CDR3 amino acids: CAILLDSTDTQYF. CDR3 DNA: TGTGCCATCTTGCTAGACAGCACAGATACGCAGTATTTT.

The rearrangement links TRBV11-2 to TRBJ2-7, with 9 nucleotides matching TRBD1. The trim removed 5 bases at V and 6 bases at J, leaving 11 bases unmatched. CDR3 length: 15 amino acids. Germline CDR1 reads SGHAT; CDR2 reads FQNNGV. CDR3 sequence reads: CASSRPGTGWSEQYF. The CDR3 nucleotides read TGTGCCAGCAGCCGACCAGGGACAGGGTGGAGCGAGCAGTACTTC.

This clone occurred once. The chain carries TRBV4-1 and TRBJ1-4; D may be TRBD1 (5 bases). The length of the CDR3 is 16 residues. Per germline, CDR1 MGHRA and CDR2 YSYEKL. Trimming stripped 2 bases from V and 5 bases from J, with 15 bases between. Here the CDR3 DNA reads TGCGCCAGCAGCCAACAGAACCGGGACGGAAATGAAAAACTGTTTTTT. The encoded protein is CASSQQNRDGNEKLFF.

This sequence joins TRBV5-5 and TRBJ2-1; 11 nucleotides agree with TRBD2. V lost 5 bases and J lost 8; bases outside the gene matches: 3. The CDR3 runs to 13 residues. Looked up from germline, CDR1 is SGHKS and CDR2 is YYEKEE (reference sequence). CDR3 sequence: CASSSLAGDEQFF. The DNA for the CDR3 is TGTGCCAGCAGTTCACTAGCGGGAGATGAGCAGTTCTTC.

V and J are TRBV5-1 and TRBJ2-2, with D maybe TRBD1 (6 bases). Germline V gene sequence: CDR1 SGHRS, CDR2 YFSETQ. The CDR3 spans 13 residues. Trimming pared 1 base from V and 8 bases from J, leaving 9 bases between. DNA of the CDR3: TGCGCCAGCAGCTTGTTAGGGACAGGGGAGCTGTTTTTT. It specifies CASSLLGTGELFF.

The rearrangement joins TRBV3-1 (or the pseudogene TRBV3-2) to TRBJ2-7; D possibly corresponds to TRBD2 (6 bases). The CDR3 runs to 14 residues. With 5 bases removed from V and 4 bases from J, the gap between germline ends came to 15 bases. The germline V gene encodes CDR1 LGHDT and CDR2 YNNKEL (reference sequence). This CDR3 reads CASSSPSGFYEQYF. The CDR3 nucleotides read TGTGCCAGCAGCTCGCCCAGCGGGTTTTACGAGCAGTACTTC.

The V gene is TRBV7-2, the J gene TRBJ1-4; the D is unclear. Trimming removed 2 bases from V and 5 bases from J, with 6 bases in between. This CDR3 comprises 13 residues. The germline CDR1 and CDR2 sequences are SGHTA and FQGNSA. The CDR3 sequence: CASSLTFNEKLFF. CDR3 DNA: TGTGCCAGCAGCTTAACATTCAATGAAAAACTGTTTTTT.

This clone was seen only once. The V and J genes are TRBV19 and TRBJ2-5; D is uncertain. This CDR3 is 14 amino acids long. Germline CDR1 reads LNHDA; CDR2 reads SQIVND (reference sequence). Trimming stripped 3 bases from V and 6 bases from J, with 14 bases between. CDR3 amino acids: CASSMQPTLKTQYF. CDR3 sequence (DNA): TGTGCCAGTAGTATGCAGCCGACGTTGAAGACCCAGTACTTC.

CDR3 sequence: CASSQDARTGDYEQYF. The DNA for the CDR3 is TGCGCCAGCAGCCAAGATGCGAGGACTGGCGACTACGAGCAGTACTTC. The chain has TRBV4-1 and TRBJ2-7; D perhaps matches TRBD2 (5 bases). Germline CDR1 and CDR2: MGHRA and YSYEKL. The CDR3 spans 16 residues. Trimming left V 0 bases short and J 3 bases short, with 15 bases between.

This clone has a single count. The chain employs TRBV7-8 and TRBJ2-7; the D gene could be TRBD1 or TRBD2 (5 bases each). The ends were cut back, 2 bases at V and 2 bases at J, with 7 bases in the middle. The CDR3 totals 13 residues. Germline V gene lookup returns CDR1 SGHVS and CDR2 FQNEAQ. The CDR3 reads CASSLRDAYEQYF. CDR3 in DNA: TGTGCCAGCAGCTTACGGGACGCCTACGAGCAGTACTTC.

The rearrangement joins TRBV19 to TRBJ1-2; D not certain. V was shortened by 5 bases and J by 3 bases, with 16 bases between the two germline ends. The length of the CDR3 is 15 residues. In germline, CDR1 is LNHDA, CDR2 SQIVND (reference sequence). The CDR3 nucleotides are TGTGCCAGTAGTTTGGGTCCGTTCCCCGACTATGGCTACACCTTC. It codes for CASSLGPFPDYGYTF.

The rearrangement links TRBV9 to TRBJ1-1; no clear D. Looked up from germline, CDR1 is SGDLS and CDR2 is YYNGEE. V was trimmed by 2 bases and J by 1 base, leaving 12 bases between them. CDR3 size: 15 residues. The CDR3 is CASSVSDGWNTEAFF. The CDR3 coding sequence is TGTGCCAGCAGCGTGAGTGACGGATGGAACACTGAAGCTTTCTTT.

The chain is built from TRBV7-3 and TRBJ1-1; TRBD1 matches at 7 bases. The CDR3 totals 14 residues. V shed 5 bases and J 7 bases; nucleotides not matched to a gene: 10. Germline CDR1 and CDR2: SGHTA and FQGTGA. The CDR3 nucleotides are TGTGCCAGCAGCCCCGAAACAGGGGCAATTGAAGCTTTCTTT. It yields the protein CASSPETGAIEAFF.

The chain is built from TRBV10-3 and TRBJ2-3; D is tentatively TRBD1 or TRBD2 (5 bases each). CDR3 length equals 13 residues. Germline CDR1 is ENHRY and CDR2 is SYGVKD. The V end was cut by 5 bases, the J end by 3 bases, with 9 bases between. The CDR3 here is CAISPGPTDTQYF. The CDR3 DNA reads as TGTGCCATCAGTCCGGGGCCAACAGATACGCAGTATTTT.

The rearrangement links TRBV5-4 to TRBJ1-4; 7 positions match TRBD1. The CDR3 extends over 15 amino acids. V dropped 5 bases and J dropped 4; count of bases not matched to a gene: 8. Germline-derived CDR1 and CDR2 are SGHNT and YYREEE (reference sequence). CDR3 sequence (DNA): TGTGCCAGCAGACCTGGGACAGCGGGTAATGAAAAACTGTTTTTT. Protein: CASRPGTAGNEKLFF.

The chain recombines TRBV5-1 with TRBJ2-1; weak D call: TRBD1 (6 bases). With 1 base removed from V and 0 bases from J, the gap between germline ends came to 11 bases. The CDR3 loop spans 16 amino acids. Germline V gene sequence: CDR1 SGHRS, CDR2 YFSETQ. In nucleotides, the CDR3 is TGCGCCAGCAGCTTGCAGGGGTCGAGCTCCTACAATGAGCAGTTCTTC. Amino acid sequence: CASSLQGSSSYNEQFF.

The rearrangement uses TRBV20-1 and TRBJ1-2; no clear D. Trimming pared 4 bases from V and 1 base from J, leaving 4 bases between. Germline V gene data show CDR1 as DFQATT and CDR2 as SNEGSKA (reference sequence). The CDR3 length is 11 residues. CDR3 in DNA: TGCAGTGCTACTGATAACTATGGCTACACCTTC. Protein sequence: CSATDNYGYTF.

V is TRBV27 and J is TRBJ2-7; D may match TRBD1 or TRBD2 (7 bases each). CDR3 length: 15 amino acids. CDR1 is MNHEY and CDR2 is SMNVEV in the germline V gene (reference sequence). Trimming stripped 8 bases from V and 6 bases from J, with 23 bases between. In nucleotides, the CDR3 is TGTGCCAGCTCACTGGGGGAGGGGGCGACAGGCGAGCAGTACTTC. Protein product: CASSLGEGATGEQYF.

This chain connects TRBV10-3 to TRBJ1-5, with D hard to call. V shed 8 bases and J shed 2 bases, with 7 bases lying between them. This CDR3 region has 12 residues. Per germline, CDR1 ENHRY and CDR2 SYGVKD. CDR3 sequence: CAIGFRNQPQHF. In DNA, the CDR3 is TGTGCCATCGGATTCCGCAATCAGCCCCAGCATTTT.

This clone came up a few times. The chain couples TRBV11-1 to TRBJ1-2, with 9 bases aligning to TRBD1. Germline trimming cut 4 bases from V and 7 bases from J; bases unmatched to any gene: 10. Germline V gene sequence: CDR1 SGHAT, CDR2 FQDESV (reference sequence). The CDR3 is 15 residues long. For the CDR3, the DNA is TGTGCCAGCAGCTCGCACCGGGACAGGGCGAGTGGCTACACCTTC. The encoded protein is CASSSHRDRASGYTF.

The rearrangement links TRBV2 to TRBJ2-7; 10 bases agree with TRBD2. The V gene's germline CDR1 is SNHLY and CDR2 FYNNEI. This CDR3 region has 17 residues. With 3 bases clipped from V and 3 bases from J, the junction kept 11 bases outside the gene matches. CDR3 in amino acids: CASSEGMSGRGNYEQYF. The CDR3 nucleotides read TGTGCCAGCAGTGAGGGGATGAGCGGGAGGGGGAACTACGAGCAGTACTTC.

Here the CDR3 DNA reads TGTGCCTGGAGATCGGCCGGGGAGCTGTTTTTT. Translation gives CAWRSAGELFF. The J gene is TRBJ2-2, the V gene TRBV30; no reliable D call. The CDR3 totals 11 residues. Germline V gene lookup returns CDR1 GTSNPN and CDR2 SVGIG (reference sequence). The ends were cut back, 3 bases at V and 6 bases at J, with 5 bases in the middle.

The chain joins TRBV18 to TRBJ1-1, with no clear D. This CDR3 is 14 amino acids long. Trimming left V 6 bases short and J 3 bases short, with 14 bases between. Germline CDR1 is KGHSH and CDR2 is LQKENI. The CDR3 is CASSRGTLYTEAFF. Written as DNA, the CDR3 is TGTGCCAGCTCGCGGGGTACCCTTTACACTGAAGCTTTCTTT.

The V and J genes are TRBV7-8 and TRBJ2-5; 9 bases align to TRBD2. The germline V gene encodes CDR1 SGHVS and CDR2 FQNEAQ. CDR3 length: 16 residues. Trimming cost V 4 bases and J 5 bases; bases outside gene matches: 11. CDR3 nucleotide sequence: TGTGCCAGCAGCTCCCCCCGGCTAGCGGGATTGGAGACCCAGTACTTC. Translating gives CASSSPRLAGLETQYF.

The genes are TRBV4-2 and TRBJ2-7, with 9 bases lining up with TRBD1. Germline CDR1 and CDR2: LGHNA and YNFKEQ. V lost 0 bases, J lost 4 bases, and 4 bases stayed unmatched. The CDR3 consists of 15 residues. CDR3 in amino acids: CASSQEGTGRYEQYF. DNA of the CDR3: TGTGCCAGCAGCCAAGAAGGGACAGGGCGGTACGAGCAGTACTTC.